This TCR beta chain was observed in a study of human T cells and chemical hapten exposure. Overall study context: Predominantly women, the patients had alopecia areata, totalis or universalis. General study findings and limits: Controls had significantly fewer large CDR3 similarity clusters than were formed by expanded TCRs. With patch test score, the counts of PT1 expanded TCRs showed a positive correlation.

This CDR3 is built from 16 residues. V lost 5 bases to trimming and J lost 4 bases, with 19 bases between them. Described time point: patch test 1, 2 weeks after DPC sensitization. The treatment: therapeutic diphenylcyclopropenone sensitization with weekly scalp DPC. Blood draws came before every patch-test application. TCRdb reprocessed the RACE reads with MiXCR, giving one entry per CDR3 protein. Here the sample spans about 81,000 distinct CDR3 sequences, over 6% being singletons. About this clonotype: What it recognizes is unknown.

The sequence derives from a woman in her 30s with alopecia areata. Some clones in this sample may be carry-over from other donors' samples. Source: whole blood, taken in connection with sensitization to the hapten diphenylcyclopropenone (DPC). The V and J genes are TRBV12-3 or TRBV12-4 and TRBJ2-3; D is undetermined. This CDR3 is CASSTPTWWRADTQYF. CDR3 nucleotides: TGTGCCAGCAGTACACCCACATGGTGGCGCGCAGATACGCAGTATTTT.